Detailed here is one TCR beta chain. What it recognizes is unknown. The investigators reverse transcribed all of the isolated RNA, so they sequenced expressed TCRB transcripts. Clones were read by immunoSEQ multiplex PCR, and TCRdb kept only the in-frame ones, dropping some. There are roughly 610,000 clones in the sample; 15% occur only once, and more than 0.08% lies in the top ten. The entry originates in a study of beta chain features in type 1 diabetes. Overall study findings and caveats: For TCRB rearrangement, an influence of HLA type remained unresolved here. In cDNA sequencing, cells with high TCR expression could be over-represented. Although PCR might favor shorter templates, it would do so equally in patients and controls.

The TCR sequence derives from a man aged 18 to 35 in good health. The sample consisted of naive CD4+ T cells from blood.

The CDR3 region has the DNA TGTGCCAGCTCAACGGAGGTTGGCACTGAAGCTTTCTTT. This sequence encodes CASSTEVGTEAFF. This chain connects TRBV18 to TRBJ1-1; D unclear. The CDR3 totals 13 residues. Germline CDR1 is KGHSH and CDR2 is LQKENI. Deletions cut 5 bases from V and 4 bases from J, with 11 bases between.